The table lists the clone carrying this T cell receptor beta chain with a count of one. Its antigen remains unknown. The data were obtained in a study of vaccination effects on CD4 cells after COVID-19. Across the study: Following the second dose by a median of 72 days, the post-vaccine samples were obtained.

The table came from immunoSEQ multiplex PCR; TCRdb's copy has only in-frame clones and leaves some out. The sample lists 25,000 to 30,000 clones; over 70% were seen once. Trimming removed 5 bases at V and 5 bases at J, with 16 bases between. This CDR3 has 15 residues. CDR1 is SEHNR, CDR2 FQNEAQ, per germline (reference sequence). ViraFEST assay sequencing came after antigen-specific CD4+ T cells were expanded with viral peptide pools. Researchers isolated CD4+ T cells once approximately eleven days of culture had elapsed. Each participant received a vaccine that was either BNT162b2 or mRNA-1273, given as two doses. Among the vaccine recipients, none had a prior SARS-CoV-2 infection, and nucleocapsid antibodies were negative. The culture medium for 1.5 million to 2 million PBMC per well included approximately 10 IU/ml IL-2 and around 10 ug/ml peptides. Cells had half their medium changed to IL-2 medium on days 3 and 7.

The V call is TRBV7-9, the J call TRBJ1-5, with a possible D match to TRBD1 (5 bases). The sequenced sample was CD4+ T cells from PBMCs cultured with HCoV-NL63 spike peptides, obtained after COVID-19 vaccination. This receptor was taken from a human donor who received a COVID-19 vaccine. DNA of the CDR3: TGTGCCAGCAGCGCCGCCAGGGTAGGTTATCAGCCCCAGCATTTT. This translates into CASSAARVGYQPQHF.